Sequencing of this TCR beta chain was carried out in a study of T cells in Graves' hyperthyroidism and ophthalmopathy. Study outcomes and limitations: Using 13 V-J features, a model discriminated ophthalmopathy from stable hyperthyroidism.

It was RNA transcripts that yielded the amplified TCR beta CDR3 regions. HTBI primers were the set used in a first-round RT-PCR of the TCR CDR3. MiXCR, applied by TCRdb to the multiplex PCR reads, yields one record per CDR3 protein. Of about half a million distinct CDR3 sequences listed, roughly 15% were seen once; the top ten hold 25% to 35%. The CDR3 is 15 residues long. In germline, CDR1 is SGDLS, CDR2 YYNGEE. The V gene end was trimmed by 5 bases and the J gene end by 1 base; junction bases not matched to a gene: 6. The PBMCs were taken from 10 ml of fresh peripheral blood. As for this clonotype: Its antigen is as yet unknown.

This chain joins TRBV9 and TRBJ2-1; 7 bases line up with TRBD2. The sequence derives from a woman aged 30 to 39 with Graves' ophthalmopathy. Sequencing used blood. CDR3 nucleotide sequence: TGTGCCAGCAGTTCCAGCGGGAATTCCTACAATGAGCAGTTCTTC. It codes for CASSSSGNSYNEQFF.